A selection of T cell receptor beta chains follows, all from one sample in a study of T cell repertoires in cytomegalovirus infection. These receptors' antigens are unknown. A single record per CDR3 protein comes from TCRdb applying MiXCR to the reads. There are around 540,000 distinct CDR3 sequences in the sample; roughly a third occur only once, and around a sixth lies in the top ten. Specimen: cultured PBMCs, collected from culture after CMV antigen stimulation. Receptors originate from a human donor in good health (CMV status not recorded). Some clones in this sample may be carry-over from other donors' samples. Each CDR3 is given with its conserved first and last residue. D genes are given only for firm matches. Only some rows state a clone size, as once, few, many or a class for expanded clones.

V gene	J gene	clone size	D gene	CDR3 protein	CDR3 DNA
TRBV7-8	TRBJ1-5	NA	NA	CASSPFGALSDQPQHF	TGTGCCAGCAGCCCCTTTGGGGCTTTGAGCGATCAGCCCCAGCATTTT
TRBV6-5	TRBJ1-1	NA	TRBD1	CATSYRGKNTEAFF	TGTGCCACCTCCTACAGGGGTAAGAACACTGAAGCTTTCTTT
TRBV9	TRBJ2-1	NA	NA	CASSVGLENNEQFF	TGTGCCAGCAGCGTAGGTCTGGAAAACAATGAGCAGTTCTTC
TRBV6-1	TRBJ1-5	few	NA	CASGRQYSNQPQHF	TGTGCCAGCGGTCGGCAATATAGCAATCAGCCCCAGCATTTT
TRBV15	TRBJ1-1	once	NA	CATSGSMNTEAFF	TGTGCCACCAGCGGCTCGATGAACACTGAAGCTTTCTTT
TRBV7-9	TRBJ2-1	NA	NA	CASSAQLAEQFF	TGTGCCAGCAGCGCTCAACTAGCCGAGCAGTTCTTC
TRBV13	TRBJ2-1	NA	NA	CASSALRRLSYNEQFF	TGTGCCAGCAGCGCCCTCAGAAGATTGTCCTACAATGAGCAGTTCTTC
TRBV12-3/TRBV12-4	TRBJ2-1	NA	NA	CASSPNGTYSYNEQFF	TGTGCCAGCAGTCCGAATGGGACTTACTCCTACAATGAGCAGTTCTTC
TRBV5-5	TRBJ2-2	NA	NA	CASSLVNRDSGELFF	TGTGCCAGCAGCTTGGTCAACAGGGATTCCGGGGAGCTGTTTTTT
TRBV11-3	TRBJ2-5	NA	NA	CASSLGYGQYF	TGTGCCAGCAGCTTAGGTTATGGCCAGTACTTC
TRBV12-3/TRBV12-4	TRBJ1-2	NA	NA	CASSPIRTLNYGYTF	TGTGCCAGCAGTCCGATCCGGACGTTAAACTATGGCTACACCTTC
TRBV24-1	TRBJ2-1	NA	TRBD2	CATSDRGTSGSLDEQFF	TGTGCCACCAGTGACCGCGGGACTAGCGGGAGTTTAGATGAGCAGTTCTTC
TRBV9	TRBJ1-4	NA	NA	CASSVGGATNEKLFF	TGTGCCAGCAGCGTAGGGGGAGCAACTAATGAAAAACTGTTTTTT
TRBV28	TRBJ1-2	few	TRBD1	CASTQQGADGYTF	TGTGCCAGCACCCAACAGGGGGCTGATGGCTACACCTTC
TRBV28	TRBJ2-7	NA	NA	CASSPERSPHEQYF	TGTGCCAGCAGCCCCGAAAGGAGTCCCCACGAGCAGTACTTC
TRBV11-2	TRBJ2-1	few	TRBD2	CASSSTSGSVEQFF	TGTGCCAGCAGCTCGACTAGCGGGAGCGTTGAGCAGTTCTTC
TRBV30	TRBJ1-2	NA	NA	CAWSSSFWGRYVYGYTF	TGTGCCTGGAGTTCTTCTTTTTGGGGACGCTACGTTTATGGCTACACCTTC
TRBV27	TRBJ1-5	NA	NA	CASRSGGTSQPQHF	TGTGCCAGCAGATCAGGAGGGACGAGCCAGCCCCAGCATTTT
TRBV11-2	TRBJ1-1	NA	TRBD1	CASSSLKTGRNTEAFF	TGTGCCAGCAGCTCCTTAAAGACAGGGAGGAACACTGAAGCTTTCTTT
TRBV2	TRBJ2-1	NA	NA	CASSEASSQPFF	TGTGCCAGCAGTGAAGCTAGCTCGCAGCCGTTCTTC
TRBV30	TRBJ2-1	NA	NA	CAWDKTSLGEQFF	TGTGCCTGGGACAAGACTAGTCTGGGTGAGCAGTTCTTC
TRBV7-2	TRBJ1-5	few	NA	CASSSGRNNQPQHF	TGTGCCAGCAGCTCGGGACGGAACAATCAGCCCCAGCATTTT
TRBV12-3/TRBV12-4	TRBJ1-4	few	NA	CASSLRTEKLFF	TGTGCCAGCAGTTTGAGGACTGAAAAACTGTTTTTT
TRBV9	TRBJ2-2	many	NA	CASSLRDSWGELFF	TGTGCCAGCAGCCTAAGGGACTCTTGGGGGGAGCTGTTTTTT
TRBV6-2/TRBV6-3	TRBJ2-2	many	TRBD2	CASMRSGGTGELFF	TGTGCCAGCATGAGGAGCGGGGGCACCGGGGAGCTGTTTTTT
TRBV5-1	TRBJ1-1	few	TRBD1	CASSLNRGQRLNTEAFF	TGCGCCAGCAGCTTAAATAGGGGACAGAGATTGAACACTGAAGCTTTCTTT